The present T cell receptor (beta chain) was sequenced within a study of blood T cell repertoires in COVID-19. Background on the study: The samples span acute and convalescent COVID-19 from the United States, Italy and Spain. From T cells, B-cell-depleted T cells, or PBMCs came the material, which was cDNA or gDNA.

In the original workflow: Estimation of nucleated cell counts relied on the amplification of reference gene primers. TCRdb's copy holds only in-frame clones and misses some; the assay was immunoSEQ multiplex PCR. From that table come the V and J calls and clone size; the DNA was used to work out D and trimming. The table records about 70,000 clones, approximately 86% of them present only once. The CDR3 covers 15 residues. CDR1 is SGHVS and CDR2 is FNYEAQ in the germline V gene. After removal of 6 bases from V and 0 bases from J, the junction contained 3 bases not matched to a gene. This rearrangement joins TRBV7-6 to TRBJ2-7; 12 bases match TRBD2. This clonotype originated in a human donor in a cohort sampled during active COVID-19. The specimen sequenced was peripheral blood. The CDR3 DNA follows: TGTGCCAGCAGTCTAGCGGGGGGGTACTCCTACGAGCAGTACTTC. Protein: CASSLAGGYSYEQYF.